This TCR beta chain was identified during a study of blood T cell repertoires in COVID-19. Study-level background: The United States, Italy and Spain were the sources of the acute and convalescent COVID-19 samples.

Per the original data handling: Amplifying reference gene primers gave estimates of nucleated cell counts. Data came from immunoSEQ multiplex PCR; TCRdb stores just in-frame clones and leaves some out. The DNA gave D and trimming, while V, J and clone size come from that table. The sample holds approximately 250,000 clones; approximately 85% are singletons and the top ten take about 9.3%. V lost 0 bases to trimming and J lost 3 bases, with 14 bases between them. Germline CDR1 reads GTSNPN; CDR2 reads SVGIG (reference sequence). The CDR3 totals 15 residues. Specimen: PBMCs or T cells enriched from blood (not recorded which). V usage is TRBV30 and J usage is TRBJ2-5; perhaps TRBD1 as D (6 bases). The TCR comes from a woman aged 50 to 65 with acute COVID-19. The CDR3 protein is CAWSVGLAGEETQYF. DNA of the CDR3: TGTGCCTGGAGTGTAGGTTTGGCAGGGGAAGAGACCCAGTACTTC.